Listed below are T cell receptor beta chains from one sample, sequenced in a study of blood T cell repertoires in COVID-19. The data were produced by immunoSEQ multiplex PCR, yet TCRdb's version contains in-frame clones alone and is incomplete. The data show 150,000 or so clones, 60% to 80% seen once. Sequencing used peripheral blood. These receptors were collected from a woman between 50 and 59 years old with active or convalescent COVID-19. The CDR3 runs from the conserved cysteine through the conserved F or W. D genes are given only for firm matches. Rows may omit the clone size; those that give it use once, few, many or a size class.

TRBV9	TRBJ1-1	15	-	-	CASSPTGSLDTEAFF	TGTGCCAGCAGCCCAACAGGGTCTTTGGACACTGAAGCTTTCTTT
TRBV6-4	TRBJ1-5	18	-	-	CASSDRDWGLVGNQPQHF	TGTGCCAGCAGTGACCGGGACTGGGGTTTGGTGGGCAATCAGCCCCAGCATTTT
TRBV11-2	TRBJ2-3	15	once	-	CASSLGAGSTDTQYF	TGTGCCAGCAGCTTAGGGGCAGGGTCCACAGATACGCAGTATTTT
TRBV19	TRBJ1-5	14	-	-	CASSIRDSNQPQHF	TGTGCCAGTAGTATCAGGGATAGCAATCAGCCCCAGCATTTT
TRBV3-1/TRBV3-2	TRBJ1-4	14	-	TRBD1	CASSSQGGGEKLFF	TGTGCCAGCAGCTCACAGGGGGGAGGTGAAAAACTGTTTTTT
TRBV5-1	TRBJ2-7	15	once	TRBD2	CASSLAAGGSGEQYF	TGCGCCAGCAGCTTGGCGGCGGGAGGGTCCGGCGAGCAGTACTTC
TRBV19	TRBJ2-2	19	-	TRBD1	CASSTRGLTGGEDTGELFF	TGTGCCAGTAGTACTAGGGGACTTACAGGGGGCGAGGACACCGGGGAGCTGTTTTTT
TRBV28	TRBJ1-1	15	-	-	CASSSGGDSSTEAFF	TGTGCCAGCAGTTCTGGAGGGGATTCCAGCACTGAAGCTTTCTTT
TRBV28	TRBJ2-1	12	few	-	CASSQEYNEQFF	TGTGCCAGCAGTCAAGAGTACAATGAGCAGTTCTTC
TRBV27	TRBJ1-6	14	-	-	CASAPGLLNSPLHF	TGTGCCAGCGCCCCGGGACTCCTGAATTCACCCCTCCACTTT
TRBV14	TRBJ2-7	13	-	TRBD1	CASSSTDRYEQYF	TGTGCCAGCAGCTCTACGGACAGGTACGAGCAGTACTTC
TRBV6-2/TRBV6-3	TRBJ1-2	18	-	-	CASSRHLQAGSFNYGYTF	TGTGCCAGCAGTCGTCACCTACAAGCAGGCTCCTTTAACTATGGCTACACCTTC
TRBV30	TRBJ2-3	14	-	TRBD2	CASQGLAGGDTQYF	TGTGCCTCCCAGGGGCTAGCGGGGGGAGATACGCAGTATTTT
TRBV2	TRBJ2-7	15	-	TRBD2	CASSERLTSGYEQYF	TGTGCCAGCAGTGAACGTTTGACTAGCGGCTACGAGCAGTACTTC
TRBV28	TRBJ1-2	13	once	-	CASSPPRGYGYTF	TGTGCCAGCAGCCCCCCCCGCGGCTATGGCTACACCTTC
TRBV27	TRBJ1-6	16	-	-	CASSLVAFSYNSPLHF	TGTGCCAGCAGTTTAGTAGCCTTCTCCTATAATTCACCCCTCCACTTT
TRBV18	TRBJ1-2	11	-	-	CASSYGLGYTF	TGTGCCAGCTCTTACGGTTTGGGCTACACCTTC
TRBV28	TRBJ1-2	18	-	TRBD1	CASSATGSSPTFNYGYTF	TGTGCCAGCAGCGCGACAGGGTCATCCCCAACCTTTAACTATGGCTACACCTTC
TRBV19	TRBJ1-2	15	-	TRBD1	CASSLDRARVGGYTF	TGTGCCAGTAGCCTGGACAGGGCGAGGGTTGGGGGCTACACCTTC
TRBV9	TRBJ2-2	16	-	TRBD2	CASSANLAVVTGELFF	TGTGCCAGCAGCGCCAACCTAGCGGTTGTCACCGGGGAGCTGTTTTTT
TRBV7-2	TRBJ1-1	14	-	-	CASSTSGMNTEAFF	TGTGCCAGCAGCACCTCAGGTATGAACACTGAAGCTTTCTTT
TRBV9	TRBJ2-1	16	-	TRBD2	CASSGSSGGAGNEQFF	TGTGCCAGCAGCGGGTCTAGCGGGGGGGCAGGGAATGAGCAGTTCTTC
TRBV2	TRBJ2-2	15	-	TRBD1	CASRRQGPNTGELFF	TGTGCCAGCAGACGACAGGGGCCGAACACCGGGGAGCTGTTTTTT
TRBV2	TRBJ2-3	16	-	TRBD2	CASTSSGGLYTDTQYF	TGTGCCAGCACCTCTAGCGGGGGGCTTTACACAGATACGCAGTATTTT
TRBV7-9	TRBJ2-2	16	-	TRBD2	CASSLVAGGPRGELFF	TGTGCCAGCAGCTTAGTAGCGGGAGGGCCTCGCGGGGAGCTGTTTTTT
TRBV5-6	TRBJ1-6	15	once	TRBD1	CASSAPPGGRAPLHF	TGTGCCAGCAGCGCGCCACCAGGGGGCAGGGCACCCCTCCACTTT